This T cell receptor (beta chain) was documented in a study of T cell responses to AZD1222 COVID-19 vaccine (dated by TCRdb to 2020 to 2023). In terms of the full investigation: AZD1222 recipients with second doses at about 4 weeks or about 12 weeks were pooled, because spike-specific TCR depth and breadth did not differ between schedules. Trial participants were enrolled by age into subgroups of 18-55, 56-69 and 70-plus years, and around 150, 28 and 57 TCR-sequenced participants, respectively, were included in these subgroups. TCR sequencing covered about 230 trial participants: 200 to 220 given two doses of AZD1222 and 26 given two doses of MenACWY control vaccine. Beyond this particular receptor, the publication reports: CD4 TCRs associated with the vaccine covered the entire spike protein, and the dominant responses were in regions 160-218 and 743-854. Participants were mostly white British and included more females than males, and it was suggested by the authors that clonal diversity may have been underestimated. Reportedly, close to half of the unique spike-specific TCRs recognized epitopes lying outside the regions that are mutated in the B.1.351 and B.1.1.7 variants. Conclusions about previously exposed vaccinees are limited, since just a handful of AZD1222 recipients were seropositive for SARS-CoV-2 at baseline. In the small 56-69-year group, the increase in depth fell short of significance, most likely because of low power. A significant rise in spike-specific TCR breadth and depth was observed after two AZD1222 doses relative to day 0 and relative to MenACWY recipients. Because no samples from the day 14 peak response were available, repertoires could be characterized only after the peak T cell response.

The CDR3 regions of human TCRbeta chains were analyzed by immunosequencing. Turning to the authors' computational methods: TCRs in the repertoires were matched against a reference library of SARS-CoV-2-specific TCRs that had been generated with the MIRA antigen-specificity platform. Breadth was defined as the fraction of unique TCRs that were SARS-CoV-2-associated, and depth was defined as the fraction of total T cells that were SARS-CoV-2-associated. Using the MIRA data, each spike-specific TCR was assigned both to the spike region to which the TCR was reactive and to a CD4 or CD8 class. Log10-transformed breadth and depth values were compared by one-way ANOVA with Sidak's multiple comparisons tests. TCRdb obtained this table from immuneACCESS and retained in-frame rearrangements with V and J assigned. These tables miss some clones; where compared with another copy, unresolved V genes account for less than half of the shortfall, and the remainder is unexplained. D and trimming come from the DNA, and the V and J calls and clone size come from that table. The sample table contains some 97,000 clones; only one count was recorded for approximately 90% of them. The top ten clones comprise 1.8% of the sample.

From its cysteine to its phenylalanine, the CDR3 spans 15 amino acids. The only DNA kept is the CDR3, 45 bases in frame from the first base. Via the germline V gene, CDR1 is SNHLY and CDR2 FYNNEI. Trimming takes 6 bases from V and 0 bases from J, and the germline ends sit 11 bases apart. The time point label for this specimen denotes: baseline before first vaccination. Samples from vaccinated people were obtained from the UK trials COV001 and COV002, which included a single-blind randomized controlled phase 2/3 trial of AZD1222 (ChAdOx1 nCoV-19) in healthy adults. Trial participant PBMC samples were collected at day 0 and day 28 after the second dose for TCRbeta chain sequencing. On this clone itself: The antigen it recognizes is unknown. No clone much larger than this one lies a single base away; base qualities are absent.

The sequencing here drew on peripheral blood, taken on day 0 of AZD1222 vaccination. The rearranged chain carries TRBV2 and TRBJ2-2; the best D guess is TRBD1, with 6 bases matching. The receptor was derived from an adult in good health. The DNA sequence is TGTGCCAGCAGCTTAGGACAGCCGAACACCGGGGAGCTGTTTTTT. It is translated as CASSLGQPNTGELFF.